This TCR beta chain came from a study of T cells after yellow fever vaccination. Generation of TCR cDNA used 5'RACE template switching (which added a universal primer site and UMIs). TCRdb recomputed calls from the 5' RACE reads with MiXCR, one row per CDR3 protein. The top ten clones hold 3.2% of a sample with approximately 330,000 distinct CDR3 sequences, around 13% of them seen once. This clonotype was picked up a small number of times. Antigen specificity is unknown. Findings of the study overall: Clones from primary vaccination mostly reappeared after the booster (around 97% CD4, about 88% CD8). Relatively few clonotypes were ones that appeared in both CD4 and CD8 compartments.

The CDR3 runs to 12 residues. The germline V and J ends were trimmed by 4 bases and 8 bases, with 11 bases remaining between them. Germline V lookup: CDR1 SGHAT, CDR2 FQNNGV. This TCR was recovered from a man younger than 30 who received the YFV17D yellow fever vaccine. The chain is built from TRBV11-2 and TRBJ1-1; D may be TRBD1 (5 bases). Sequencing used CD4+ T cells sorted from PBMCs, obtained 15 days after the yellow fever booster vaccination. Here the CDR3 DNA reads TGTGCCAGCAGCTCCCACGGGGGAGAAGCTTTCTTT. Its protein is CASSSHGGEAFF.